This passage covers 32 T cell receptor beta chains from one sample sequenced in a study of sequential checkpoint blockade in melanoma. Specified treatment: randomized to nivolumab then ipilimumab (arm A) or the reverse (arm B). TCRdb keeps only in-frame clones here, not all; method: immunoSEQ multiplex PCR. In the table there are a few thousand clones, 60% of which are singletons. Source: CD8+ T cells sorted from blood (inferred from file names), taken from a patient given nivolumab and ipilimumab in sequence. The receptors originated from a human patient with melanoma. Some clones in this sample may be carry-over from other donors' samples.

The chain has TRBV18 and TRBJ2-5, with 8 bases identical to TRBD1. After removal of 4 bases from V and 11 bases from J, the junction contained 12 bases not matched to a gene. Germline V CDR1 and CDR2: KGHSH, LQKENI. The CDR3 consists of 14 residues. CDR3 residues: CASSRKTGEPKQYF. CDR3 DNA: TGTGCCAGCTCACGGAAGACAGGGGAACCCAAGCAGTACTTC. The complete variable domain, with remaining parts taken from reference TRBV18 and TRBJ2-5, reads NAGVMQNPRHLVRRRGQEARLRCSPMKGHSHVYWYRQLPEEGLKFMVYLQKENIIDESGMPKERFSAEFPKEGPSILRIQQVVRGDSAAYFCASSRKTGEPKQYFGPGTRLLVL.

This chain connects TRBV12-5 to TRBJ1-6; D not certain. Germline CDR1 LGHNT, CDR2 FRNRAP. Trimming pared 5 bases from V and 8 bases from J, leaving 13 bases between. The CDR3 covers 14 residues. In DNA, the CDR3 is TGTGCTAGTGGTCGCAACCCCCGGGATTCACCCCTCCACTTT. Translated, it gives CASGRNPRDSPLHF.

This chain joins TRBV5-4 and TRBJ2-7; D might be TRBD1 (5 bases). Trimming took off 3 bases at V and 6 bases at J, with 19 bases between the two ends. The CDR3 is 15 amino acids. Germline CDR1 and CDR2: SGHNT and YYREEE (reference sequence). The CDR3 nucleotides read TGTGCCAGCAGCTCCACAGGCGTTCCGAGTGGCGAGCAGTACTTC. Amino acid sequence: CASSSTGVPSGEQYF.

By share, this clone counts as medium-sized (0.01 to 0.1%). The chain joins TRBV5-6 to TRBJ1-1; 11 nucleotides agree with TRBD1. V was clipped by 1 base and J by 5 bases; unmatched bases: 7. Germline CDR1 reads SGHDT; CDR2 reads YYEEEE. This CDR3 is built from 16 residues. CDR3 DNA: TGTGCCAGCAGCTTGTACGGGACAGGGGGTCGAACTGAAGCTTTCTTT. It codes for CASSLYGTGGRTEAFF.

V usage is TRBV28 and J usage is TRBJ1-6; 11 positions agree with TRBD1. The CDR3 runs 15 residues. CDR1 is MDHEN, CDR2 SYDVKM, per germline. V trimming: 5 bases; J trimming: 8 bases; junction bases outside the gene matches: 5. The CDR3 DNA reads TGTGCCAGCAGTGACGGGACAGGGGGATATTCACCCCTCCACTTT. It encodes CASSDGTGGYSPLHF.

This clone was observed a few times. The V gene is TRBV5-7, the J gene TRBJ1-2; possible D gene TRBD1, 5 bases. TRBV5-7 is classed as an ORF, of uncertain function. CDR3 length: 14 amino acids. V was cut by 4 bases and J by 8 bases, with 18 bases left in between. CDR3 DNA sequence: TGTGCCAGCAGCCCCGCGGGGCAGGTTAAAGGCTACACCTTC. Its translation is CASSPAGQVKGYTF.

The chain couples TRBV6-5 to TRBJ2-2, with 7 bases lining up with TRBD2. The J segment lost 3 bases and the V segment lost 5 bases, leaving 6 bases of the junction unmatched. CDR1 is MNHEY, CDR2 SVGAGI, per germline. The CDR3 length is 15 residues. CDR3 residues: CASSTPGRDTGELFF. CDR3 DNA sequence: TGTGCCAGCAGTACCCCGGGGAGGGACACCGGGGAGCTGTTTTTT.

This clone has only a few counts. The same CDR3 is also encoded by other DNA sequences in this sample. This chain uses TRBV6-1 with TRBJ2-7; a possible D gene is TRBD1 (6 bases). V lost 3 bases, J lost 3 bases, and 12 bases lay in between. The CDR3 consists of 14 residues. The V gene's germline CDR1 is MNHNS and CDR2 SASEGT. The CDR3: CASSDRGGRYEQYF. The CDR3 region has the DNA TGTGCCAGCAGTGACAGGGGTGGTCGCTACGAGCAGTACTTC.

V usage is TRBV7-3 and J usage is TRBJ2-2, with D maybe TRBD2 (5 bases). V shed 3 bases and J shed 1 base, with 6 bases lying between them. Per germline, CDR1 SGHTA and CDR2 FQGTGA. The CDR3 totals 14 residues. The CDR3 loop is CASSFGMNTGELFF. CDR3 coding DNA: TGTGCCAGCAGCTTCGGGATGAACACCGGGGAGCTGTTTTTT.

This rearrangement joins TRBV19 to TRBJ2-7, with TRBD2 as a possible D gene (6 bases). Germline V gives CDR1 LNHDA, CDR2 SQIVND (reference sequence). This CDR3 spans 14 amino acids. The V gene lost 1 base and the J gene lost 5 bases, with 12 bases spanning the gap. The CDR3 loop is CASSIGGGLDEQYF. The CDR3 DNA is TGTGCCAGTAGTATAGGGGGAGGACTTGACGAGCAGTACTTC.

This clone was observed a few times. V and J are TRBV7-9 and TRBJ2-5; D remains unclear. Trimming shortened V by 2 bases and J by 1 base, and 8 bases separated the two germline ends. The CDR3 length is 14 residues. Germline V CDR1 and CDR2: SEHNR, FQNEAQ (reference sequence). The CDR3 reads CASSLSSLQETQYF. Here the CDR3 DNA reads TGTGCCAGCAGCTTATCCTCCCTCCAAGAGACCCAGTACTTC.

The chain uses TRBV7-9 and TRBJ2-2; TRBD2 aligns across 12 bases. Per the germline V gene, CDR1 is SEHNR and CDR2 is FQNEAQ (reference sequence). Unmatched junction bases numbered 3, after V lost 0 bases and J lost 4 bases. This CDR3 comprises 17 residues. The CDR3 DNA follows: TGTGCCAGCAGCTTAGCCGCGACTAGCGGGGGCACCGGGGAGCTGTTTTTT. It specifies CASSLAATSGGTGELFF.

The chain has TRBV4-3 and TRBJ1-2; 7 bases line up with TRBD1. Looked up from germline, CDR1 is LGHNA and CDR2 is YSLEER. V lost 0 bases and J lost 4; bases outside the gene matches: 11. The CDR3 has 17 residues. The CDR3 nucleotides read TGCGCCAGCAGCCAAGAGTCACAGGGGTCCCTACGCTATGGCTACACCTTC. Its translation is CASSQESQGSLRYGYTF.

This chain links TRBV5-6 with TRBJ1-2; D not resolved. Trimming removed 7 bases from V and 5 bases from J, with 18 bases in between. CDR1 is SGHDT and CDR2 is YYEEEE in the germline V gene. The CDR3 spans 14 residues. CDR3 protein: CASSGESRGYGYTF. CDR3 DNA sequence: TGTGCCAGCTCGGGAGAAAGCAGAGGGTATGGCTACACCTTC.

This clone has just one count. J is TRBJ2-7 and V is TRBV7-9; perhaps TRBD2 as D (5 bases). The ends were cut back, 2 bases at V and 4 bases at J, with 6 bases in the middle. Germline assignment: CDR1 SEHNR and CDR2 FQNEAQ (reference sequence). This CDR3 spans 12 amino acids. CDR3 DNA sequence: TGTGCCAGCAGCTTACGGGAATACGAGCAGTACTTC. Its translation is CASSLREYEQYF.

This clone has only a few counts. The V call is TRBV2, the J call TRBJ1-1, with D unclear. The V and J ends lost 7 bases and 3 bases respectively, with 15 bases between them. This CDR3 is 14 amino acids long. CDR1 is SNHLY and CDR2 is FYNNEI in the germline V gene. The CDR3 protein is CASTGGRLDTEAFF. DNA of the CDR3: TGTGCCAGCACGGGCGGGCGCTTGGACACTGAAGCTTTCTTT.

This chain links TRBV7-9 with TRBJ2-7; D ambiguous. Germline CDR1 SEHNR, CDR2 FQNEAQ (reference sequence). Trimming shortened V by 5 bases and J by 3 bases, and 8 bases separated the two germline ends. CDR3 length equals 12 residues. The CDR3 nucleotides read TGTGCCAGCAGCGCCGACAACTACGAGCAGTACTTC. The encoded protein is CASSADNYEQYF.

The V and J genes are TRBV7-9 and TRBJ2-7, with a possible D match to TRBD2 (6 bases). Germline CDR1 reads SEHNR; CDR2 reads FQNEAQ (reference sequence). V lost 3 bases, J lost 3 bases, and 15 bases lay in between. The CDR3 is 15 residues long. The DNA for the CDR3 is TGTGCCAGCAGCTTTCGGGACTGGGGGGACTACGAGCAGTACTTC. Translation gives CASSFRDWGDYEQYF.

This chain joins TRBV30 and TRBJ1-2; D might be TRBD1 (5 bases). Per germline, CDR1 GTSNPN and CDR2 SVGIG (reference sequence). This CDR3 comprises 13 residues. Trimming took off 6 bases at V and 7 bases at J, with 18 bases between the two ends. The CDR3 region is CACPRTSPGGYTF. The DNA for the CDR3 is TGTGCCTGCCCCAGGACAAGTCCCGGTGGCTACACCTTC.

This clone came up a few times. This rearrangement joins TRBV27 to TRBJ2-7; 9 bases agree with TRBD2. CDR1 is MNHEY, CDR2 SMNVEV, per germline (reference sequence). The CDR3 loop spans 15 amino acids. The ends lost 6 bases at V and 2 bases at J; junction bases unmatched: 8. The CDR3 DNA reads TGTGCCAGCAGCCATCTAGCGGGGACGACCTACGAGCAGTACTTC. Translated, it gives CASSHLAGTTYEQYF.

In DNA form, the CDR3 reads TGTGCCAGCAGTTATGGAGGGTTGAACACTGAAGCTTTCTTT. It is translated as CASSYGGLNTEAFF. The chain uses TRBV27 and TRBJ1-1, with D hard to call. V was trimmed by 4 bases and J by 0 bases, leaving 9 bases between them. CDR1 and CDR2 from the germline V gene are MNHEY and SMNVEV (reference sequence). The CDR3 extends over 14 amino acids.

The chain couples TRBV6-1 to TRBJ1-2; no clear D. The CDR3 consists of 14 residues. V was clipped by 7 bases and J by 3 bases, with 15 bases between them. CDR1 and CDR2 (germline): MNHNS, SASEGT. The CDR3 is CASTQRREHYGYTF. The CDR3 DNA sequence: TGTGCCAGCACCCAAAGGCGGGAACACTATGGCTACACCTTC.

This clone was detected only a few times. With only one base between it and a far larger clone, this is likely a read error. The gene calls are TRBV29-1 and TRBJ1-4; 9 nucleotides match TRBD1. Germline values: CDR1 SQVTM, CDR2 ANQGSEA. This CDR3 contains 14 residues. CDR3 nucleotide sequence: TGCAGCGTCGGTACAGGGGGCACTAATGAAGAACTGTTTTTT. It encodes CSVGTGGTNEELFF.

The rearrangement joins TRBV19 to TRBJ2-7; no clear D gene. CDR1 is LNHDA and CDR2 is SQIVND in the germline V gene (reference sequence). The CDR3 totals 15 residues. The V gene lost 4 bases and the J gene lost 2 bases, with 15 bases spanning the gap. CDR3 sequence: CASSTLGTATYEQYF. The CDR3 DNA reads TGTGCCAGTAGTACCCTCGGCACAGCTACCTACGAGCAGTACTTC. The entire variable domain, with the rest obtained from reference TRBV19 and TRBJ2-7, is as follows: DGGITQSPKYLFRKEGQNVTLSCEQNLNHDAMYWYRQDPGQGLRLIYYSQIVNDFQKGDIAEGYSVSREKKESFPLTVTSAQKNPTAFYLCASSTLGTATYEQYFGPGTRLTVT.

This clone was recorded once. V gene TRBV6-6 combines with J gene TRBJ1-6; a possible D gene is TRBD1 (5 bases). This CDR3 has 14 amino acids. The germline CDR1 and CDR2 sequences are MNHNY and SVGAGI (reference sequence). Trimming took 6 bases from V and 7 from J, leaving 13 bases between them. In DNA, the CDR3 is TGTGCCAGCAGCCCGGGACTGGAGAATTCACCCCTCCACTTT. This codes for CASSPGLENSPLHF.

This clone was counted a few times. The gene calls are TRBV27 and TRBJ1-3, with TRBD1 identical over 9 bases. Trimming at V came to 1 base and at J to 4 bases, leaving 5 bases not matched to a gene. The CDR3 loop spans 16 amino acids. The germline CDR1 and CDR2 sequences are MNHEY and SMNVEV (reference sequence). In nucleotides, the CDR3 is TGTGCCAGCAGTTTATACGACGGGACAGGGGGAAACACCATATATTTT. It encodes CASSLYDGTGGNTIYF.

CDR3 amino acids: CASSSDRNYGYTF. The CDR3, as DNA: TGTGCCAGCAGCTCGGACAGGAACTATGGCTACACCTTC. This chain links TRBV13 with TRBJ1-2; TRBD1 matches 7 bases. CDR1 is PRHDT, CDR2 FYEKMQ, per germline (reference sequence). J was trimmed by 2 bases and V by 4 bases; bases with no gene match: 1. CDR3 length equals 13 residues.

The J gene is TRBJ2-3, the V gene TRBV15, with a weak D call TRBD1 (6 bases). The CDR3 runs 15 residues. The ends were cut back, 7 bases at V and 4 bases at J, with 18 bases in the middle. Germline values: CDR1 LNHNV, CDR2 YYDKDF (reference sequence). CDR3 coding DNA: TGTGCCACCACAAACCCCTCGGACAGTGCAGATACGCAGTATTTT. Translation: CATTNPSDSADTQYF.

This clone was detected only a few times. CDR3 DNA: TGTGCCAGTAGTCGATCCGGGACAGGGTTCGGCGCTAAACCCCTCCACTTT. It is translated as CASSRSGTGFGAKPLHF. The chain carries TRBV19 and TRBJ1-6, with 9 bases lining up with TRBD1. This CDR3 is 17 amino acids long. V lost 5 bases to trimming and J lost 12 bases; unmatched junction nucleotides: 17. Germline V gene lookup returns CDR1 LNHDA and CDR2 SQIVND (reference sequence).

The gene calls are TRBV21-1 and TRBJ2-7; TRBD1, the table's D call, lacks a check against the DNA. TRBV21-1 is termed a pseudogene. CDR3 size: 14 residues. DNA for the CDR3: TGTGCCAGCAGCCCCAGACAGGGAAGCTACGAGCAGTACTTC. As protein: CASSPRQGSYEQYF.

The chain uses TRBV18 and TRBJ1-5, with TRBD1 matching 8 bases. J lost 2 bases, V lost 4 bases, and 7 bases had no gene match. Per the germline V gene, CDR1 is KGHSH and CDR2 is LQKENI. The CDR3 runs 16 residues. The chain's CDR3 is CASSLGTGGGNQPQHF. Written as DNA, the CDR3 is TGTGCCAGCTCACTTGGGACAGGAGGGGGCAATCAGCCCCAGCATTTT.

V usage is TRBV27 and J usage is TRBJ2-7; 7 nucleotides match TRBD1. Germline V gene lookup returns CDR1 MNHEY and CDR2 SMNVEV (reference sequence). This CDR3 is built from 13 residues. Trimming took 7 bases from V and 0 from J; bases not matched to a gene: 3. The CDR3 is CASTGDSSYEQYF. Here the CDR3 DNA reads TGTGCCAGCACCGGGGACAGCTCCTACGAGCAGTACTTC.